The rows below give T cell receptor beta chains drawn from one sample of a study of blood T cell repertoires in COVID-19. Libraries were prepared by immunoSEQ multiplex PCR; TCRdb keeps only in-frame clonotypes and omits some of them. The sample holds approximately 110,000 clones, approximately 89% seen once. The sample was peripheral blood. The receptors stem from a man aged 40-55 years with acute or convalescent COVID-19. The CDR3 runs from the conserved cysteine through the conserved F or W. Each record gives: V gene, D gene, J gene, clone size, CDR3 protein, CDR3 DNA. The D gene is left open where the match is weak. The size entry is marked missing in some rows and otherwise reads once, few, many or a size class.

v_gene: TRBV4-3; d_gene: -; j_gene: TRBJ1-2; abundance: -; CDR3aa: CASSQDLGGYGYTF; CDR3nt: TGCGCCAGCAGCCAAGACCTCGGAGGTTATGGCTACACCTTC
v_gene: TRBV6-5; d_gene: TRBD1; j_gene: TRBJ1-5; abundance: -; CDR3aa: CASSFDRGGRQPQHF; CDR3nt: TGTGCCAGCAGCTTCGACAGGGGCGGCCGTCAGCCCCAGCATTTT
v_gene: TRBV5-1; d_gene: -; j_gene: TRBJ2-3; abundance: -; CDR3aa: CASSPRQVSSTDTQYF; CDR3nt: TGCGCCAGCAGCCCCAGACAGGTATCTAGCACAGATACGCAGTATTTT
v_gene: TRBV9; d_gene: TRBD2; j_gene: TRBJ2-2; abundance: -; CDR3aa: CASSLRGGQRTSSGVYTGELFF; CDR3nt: TGTGCCAGCAGCCTCCGGGGGGGGCAGAGAACTTCTAGCGGGGTCTACACCGGGGAGCTGTTTTTT
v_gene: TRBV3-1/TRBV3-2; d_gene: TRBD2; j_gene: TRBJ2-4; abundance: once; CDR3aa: CASSQDAGLAGGTKNIQYF; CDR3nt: TGTGCCAGCAGCCAAGACGCAGGCCTAGCCGGGGGGACCAAAAACATTCAGTACTTC
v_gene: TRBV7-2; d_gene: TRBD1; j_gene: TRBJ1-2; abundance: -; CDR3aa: CASSPGQTYGYTF; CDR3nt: TGTGCCAGCAGCCCGGGACAGACCTATGGCTACACCTTC
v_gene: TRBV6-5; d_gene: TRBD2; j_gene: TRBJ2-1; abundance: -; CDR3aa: CASSPGGLAGGEQFF; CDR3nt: TGTGCCAGCAGTCCAGGAGGACTAGCGGGAGGTGAGCAGTTCTTC
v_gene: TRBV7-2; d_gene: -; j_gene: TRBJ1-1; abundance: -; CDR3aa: CASSLEPLGNTEAFF; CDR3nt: TGTGCCAGCAGCTTAGAACCACTAGGGAACACTGAAGCTTTCTTT
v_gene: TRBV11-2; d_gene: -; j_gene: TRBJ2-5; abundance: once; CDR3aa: CASSFRGETQYF; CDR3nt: TGTGCCAGCAGCTTCAGGGGAGAGACCCAGTACTTC
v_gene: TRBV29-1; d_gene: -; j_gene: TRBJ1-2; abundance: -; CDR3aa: CSVEVRSDRKFTTGDYGYTF; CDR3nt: TGCAGCGTTGAAGTAAGGTCAGACAGAAAATTCACAACGGGGGACTATGGCTACACCTTC
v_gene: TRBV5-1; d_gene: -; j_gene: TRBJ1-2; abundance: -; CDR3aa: CASSLSVGSLYGYTF; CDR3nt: TGCGCCAGCAGCTTGAGCGTCGGATCACTCTATGGCTACACCTTC